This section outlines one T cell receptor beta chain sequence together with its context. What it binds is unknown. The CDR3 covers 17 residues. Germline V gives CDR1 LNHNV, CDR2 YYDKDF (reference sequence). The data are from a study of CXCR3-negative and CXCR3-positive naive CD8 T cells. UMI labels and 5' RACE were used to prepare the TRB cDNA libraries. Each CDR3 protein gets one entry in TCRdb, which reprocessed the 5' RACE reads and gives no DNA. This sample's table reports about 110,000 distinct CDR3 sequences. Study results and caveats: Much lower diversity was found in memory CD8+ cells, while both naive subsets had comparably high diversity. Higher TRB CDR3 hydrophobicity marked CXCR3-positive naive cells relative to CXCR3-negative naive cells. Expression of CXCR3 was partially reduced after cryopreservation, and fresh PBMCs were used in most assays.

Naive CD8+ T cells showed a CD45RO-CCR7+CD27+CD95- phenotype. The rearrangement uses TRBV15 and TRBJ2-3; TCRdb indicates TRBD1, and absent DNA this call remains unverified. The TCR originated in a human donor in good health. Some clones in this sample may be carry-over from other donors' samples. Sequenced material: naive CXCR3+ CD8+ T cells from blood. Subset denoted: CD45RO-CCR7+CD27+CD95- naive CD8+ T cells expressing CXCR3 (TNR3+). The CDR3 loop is CATSAGTKRLSTDTQYF. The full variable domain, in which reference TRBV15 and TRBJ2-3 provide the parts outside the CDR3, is DAMVIQNPRYQVTQFGKPVTLSCSQTLNHNVMYWYQQKSSQAPKLLFHYYDKDFNNEADTPDNFQSRRPNTSFCFLDIRSPGLGDTAMYLCATSAGTKRLSTDTQYFGPGTRLTVL.